This entry lists 30 T cell receptor beta chains sequenced from one sample in a study of T cell responses to AZD1222 COVID-19 vaccine. Sequenced by immunoSEQ multiplex PCR; TCRdb stores in-frame clones only, minus some. The data show 90,000 to 150,000 clones, 92% seen once. The sample here was peripheral blood, taken 28 days after the second AZD1222 dose. These receptors originate from an adult who received the AZD1222 COVID-19 vaccine.

The V gene is TRBV7-9, the J gene TRBJ2-6; TRBD1 or TRBD2 may be the D gene (5 bases each). There are 15 residues in the CDR3. The V gene's germline CDR1 is SEHNR and CDR2 FQNEAQ (reference sequence). Trimming shortened V by 7 bases and J by 3 bases, and 13 bases separated the two germline ends. In DNA, the CDR3 is TGTGCCAGCACCCCCGTGGGGGTTGGGGCCAACGTCCTGACTTTC. Translating gives CASTPVGVGANVLTF. Looking up the rest from reference TRBV7-9 and TRBJ2-6 gives the full variable domain: DTGVSQNPRHKITKRGQNVTFRCDPISEHNRLYWYRQTLGQGPEFLTYFQNEAQLEKSRLLSDRFSAERPKGSFSTLEIQRTEQGDSAMYLCASTPVGVGANVLTFGAGSRLTVL.

The V call is TRBV5-4, the J call TRBJ1-3, with 9 nucleotides matching TRBD1. With 2 bases clipped from V and 4 bases from J, the junction kept 4 bases outside the gene matches. This CDR3 comprises 15 residues. Germline CDR1 SGHNT, CDR2 YYREEE (reference sequence). CDR3 nucleotides: TGTGCCAGCAGCTTACAGGGGGCGCACGGAAACACCATATATTTT. Protein product: CASSLQGAHGNTIYF.

V gene TRBV18 combines with J gene TRBJ2-1, with a possible D match to TRBD1 (6 bases). Germline assignment: CDR1 KGHSH and CDR2 LQKENI. The CDR3 contains 14 residues. V was pared by 3 bases and J by 5 bases, with 11 bases between. The CDR3 is CASSPWTENNEQFF. The DNA for the CDR3 is TGTGCCAGCTCACCGTGGACAGAGAACAATGAGCAGTTCTTC.

J is TRBJ1-2 and V is TRBV6-4, with unresolved D. Trimming removed 0 bases at V and 8 bases at J, with 19 bases between. The CDR3 sequence is 16 residues long. CDR1 MRHNA and CDR2 SNTAGT come from the germline V gene. The CDR3 protein is CASSDSGWRAEKGYTF. In DNA, the CDR3 is TGTGCCAGCAGTGACTCGGGATGGAGGGCGGAGAAGGGCTACACCTTC.

The chain uses TRBV3-1 (or the pseudogene TRBV3-2) and TRBJ1-1; weak D call: TRBD1 (5 bases). V shed 0 bases and J shed 3 bases, with 11 bases lying between them. There are 15 residues in the CDR3. Germline CDR1 LGHDT, CDR2 YNNKEL (reference sequence). The CDR3 region is CASSQEQGIYTEAFF. The CDR3, as DNA: TGTGCCAGCAGCCAAGAGCAGGGAATATACACTGAAGCTTTCTTT.

Turning to this clone: At one end, the junction sequence differs from germline, possibly due to a read error. The chain combines TRBV4-2 with TRBJ1-4; D remains ambiguous. Germline V lookup: CDR1 LGHNA, CDR2 YNFKEQ. This CDR3 comprises 11 residues. Here the CDR3 DNA reads TGTGCCAGCAGCCAAGATCAGGTCGTAGTTTTT. Translated, it gives CASSQDQVVVF.

The V call is TRBV5-1, the J call TRBJ1-1; TRBD1 aligns across 12 bases. V lost 3 bases to trimming and J lost 8 bases; unmatched junction nucleotides: 2. Germline V CDR1 and CDR2: SGHRS, YFSETQ. The CDR3 spans 13 residues. The CDR3 nucleotides read TGCGCCAGCAGCTACGGGACAGGGGGCGAAGCTTTCTTT. This gives the protein CASSYGTGGEAFF.

This chain links TRBV27 with TRBJ2-1; TRBD2 aligns across 11 bases. The CDR3 spans 16 residues. V lost 7 bases to trimming and J lost 10 bases; unmatched junction nucleotides: 15. Germline assignment: CDR1 MNHEY and CDR2 SMNVEV (reference sequence). The CDR3 sequence: CASMDLGTSGRGEQFF. The CDR3 nucleotides are TGTGCCAGCATGGACCTGGGGACTAGCGGTCGAGGGGAGCAGTTCTTC.

The rearrangement uses TRBV2 and TRBJ1-5; unclear D gene. Germline V gene lookup returns CDR1 SNHLY and CDR2 FYNNEI. Trimming took 4 bases from V and 0 from J, leaving 10 bases between them. The CDR3 length is 15 residues. The CDR3 reads CASSVGTYSNQPQHF. As DNA, the CDR3 is TGTGCCAGCAGTGTGGGTACCTATAGCAATCAGCCCCAGCATTTT.

V and J are TRBV11-2 and TRBJ1-2; a possible D gene is TRBD1 (5 bases). Trimming stripped 1 base from V and 3 bases from J, with 15 bases between. Per the germline V gene, CDR1 is SGHAT and CDR2 is FQNNGV. The CDR3 runs to 16 residues. CDR3 in DNA: TGTGCCAGCAGCTTAGCCCCGGACACTAGGTACTATGGCTACACCTTC. This gives the protein CASSLAPDTRYYGYTF.

This clone came up once. The V and J genes are TRBV6-1 and TRBJ1-2; D uncertain. Per the germline V gene, CDR1 is MNHNS and CDR2 is SASEGT. This CDR3 has 16 residues. Trimming cost V 0 bases and J 0 bases, with 11 bases left between them. CDR3 region: CASSEAHDGANYGYTF. Written as DNA, the CDR3 is TGTGCCAGCAGTGAAGCGCACGACGGAGCTAACTATGGCTACACCTTC.

This sequence joins TRBV14 and TRBJ2-5, with a tentative D call TRBD1 (6 bases). CDR3 size: 12 residues. Germline V gene data show CDR1 as SGHDN and CDR2 as FVKESK. With 0 bases removed from V and 12 bases from J, the gap between germline ends came to 11 bases. The CDR3 nucleotides are TGTGCCAGCAGCCAAGATCGTAGGGGGAAGTACTTC. Protein: CASSQDRRGKYF.

The V gene is TRBV5-1, the J gene TRBJ2-5; D unclear. Trimming left V 0 bases short and J 2 bases short, with 2 bases between. CDR1 and CDR2 from the germline V gene are SGHRS and YFSETQ. The CDR3 loop spans 12 amino acids. CDR3 DNA: TGCGCCAGCAGCTTGGGACAAGAGACCCAGTACTTC. Encoded protein: CASSLGQETQYF. Based on the CDR3 plus reference TRBV5-1 and TRBJ2-5, the full variable domain is KAGVTQTPRYLIKTRGQQVTLSCSPISGHRSVSWYQQTPGQGLQFLFEYFSETQRNKGNFPGRFSGRQFSNSRSEMNVSTLELGDSALYLCASSLGQETQYFGPGTRLLVL.

The genes are TRBV12-3 or TRBV12-4 and TRBJ2-2; 8 bases are a match to TRBD1. The CDR3 extends over 13 amino acids. V trimming: 10 bases; J trimming: 9 bases; junction bases outside the gene matches: 10. CDR3 region: CATQQGGYRELFF. The CDR3 DNA sequence: TGTGCCACCCAACAGGGGGGATACAGGGAGCTGTTTTTT.

The rearrangement joins TRBV3-1 (or the pseudogene TRBV3-2) to TRBJ2-5; a possible D gene is TRBD2 (6 bases). Germline V gives CDR1 LGHDT, CDR2 YNNKEL (reference sequence). Trimming removed 8 bases from V and 1 base from J, with 14 bases in between. This CDR3 has 14 residues. The CDR3 sequence: CASQYGTGQETQYF. The CDR3 DNA is TGTGCCAGCCAGTACGGGACTGGCCAAGAGACCCAGTACTTC.

This chain links TRBV7-9 with TRBJ1-3, with D unclear. The CDR3 runs to 11 residues. The germline gives CDR1 SEHNR, CDR2 FQNEAQ (reference sequence). The V end lost 4 bases, the J end lost 2 bases, and 0 bases lay between the germline ends. CDR3 sequence: CASSSGNTIYF. As DNA, the CDR3 is TGTGCCAGCAGCTCTGGAAACACCATATATTTT.

The CDR3 protein is CASSPTGPNYGYTF. For the CDR3, the DNA is TGTGCCAGCAGTCCCACAGGGCCTAACTATGGCTACACCTTC. The chain has TRBV28 and TRBJ1-2; possible D gene TRBD1, 6 bases. With 5 bases removed from V and 0 bases from J, the gap between germline ends came to 10 bases. Germline V gene sequence: CDR1 MDHEN, CDR2 SYDVKM. The CDR3 totals 14 residues.

This chain uses TRBV2 with TRBJ1-1, with TRBD1 matching 10 bases. The ends lost 4 bases at V and 3 bases at J; junction bases unmatched: 5. Germline V gene lookup returns CDR1 SNHLY and CDR2 FYNNEI. The CDR3 covers 15 residues. CDR3 nucleotides: TGTGCCAGCAGTGGACAGGGGGCCGCGTACACTGAAGCTTTCTTT. Translated: CASSGQGAAYTEAFF.

This chain joins TRBV6-6 and TRBJ2-3; the D call may be TRBD1 or TRBD2 (5 bases each). V lost 2 bases, J lost 5 bases, and 11 bases lay in between. The CDR3 loop spans 14 amino acids. CDR1 and CDR2 from the germline V gene are MNHNY and SVGAGI (reference sequence). CDR3 amino acids: CASSYPREKDTQYF. In DNA form, the CDR3 reads TGTGCCAGCAGTTACCCCAGGGAGAAAGATACGCAGTATTTT.

The rearrangement links TRBV7-2 to TRBJ2-7; D gene unclear. Germline assignment: CDR1 SGHTA and CDR2 FQGNSA. Deletions cut 3 bases from V and 9 bases from J, with 24 bases between. The CDR3 has 16 residues. Written as DNA, the CDR3 is TGTGCCAGCAGCTTCTTCTACAGCCATACTAAGGACGGGCAGTACTTC. This codes for CASSFFYSHTKDGQYF.

This clone was detected only once. The chain recombines TRBV5-5 with TRBJ1-5; D unclear. The V gene lost 0 bases and the J gene lost 5 bases, with 6 bases spanning the gap. Germline loops: CDR1 SGHKS, CDR2 YYEKEE (reference sequence). The CDR3 totals 13 residues. CDR3 residues: CASSLAADQPQHF. In DNA form, the CDR3 reads TGTGCCAGCAGCTTGGCGGCAGATCAGCCCCAGCATTTT.

This clone was seen just once. The rearrangement uses TRBV6-1 and TRBJ2-7, with D possibly TRBD2 on 5 matching bases. V lost 3 bases and J 9 bases, leaving 6 bases between the germline ends. This CDR3 is built from 10 residues. Germline-derived CDR1 and CDR2 are MNHNS and SASEGT. The chain's CDR3 is CASSDTRQYF. In DNA, the CDR3 is TGTGCCAGCAGTGACACTAGGCAGTACTTC.

The chain carries TRBV19 and TRBJ2-2, with 11 bases aligning to TRBD1. The CDR3 consists of 19 residues. CDR1 LNHDA and CDR2 SQIVND come from the germline V gene (reference sequence). Losses at the gene ends were 1 base for V and 9 bases for J; bases not matched to a gene: 16. In nucleotides, the CDR3 is TGTGCCAGTAGTATAGCCCCGTGGACAGGGGGCGTCGTTGTCCGGGAGCTGTTTTTT. The encoded protein is CASSIAPWTGGVVVRELFF.

The chain couples TRBV6-2 or TRBV6-3 to TRBJ2-7, with a tentative D call TRBD1 (5 bases). V shed 3 bases and J shed 5 bases, with 14 bases lying between them. The CDR3 sequence is 14 residues long. Per the germline V gene, CDR1 is MNHEY and CDR2 is SVGEGT. CDR3 bases: TGTGCCAGCAGTTATTATACAGGAGAGCACGAGCAGTACTTC. The encoded protein is CASSYYTGEHEQYF.

J is TRBJ1-4 and V is TRBV7-2; no clear D gene. Germline lookup yields CDR1 SGHTA and CDR2 FQGNSA. Trimming took 8 bases from V and 0 from J, leaving 7 bases between them. The CDR3 has 13 residues. The CDR3 loop is CASGRATNEKLFF. The CDR3 coding sequence is TGTGCCAGCGGGCGGGCAACTAATGAAAAACTGTTTTTT.

The gene calls are TRBV7-2 and TRBJ1-3; D ambiguous. CDR3 size: 13 residues. Germline lookup yields CDR1 SGHTA and CDR2 FQGNSA. Between the trimmed V and J ends, which lost 6 bases and 0 bases, there was a span of 6 bases. The CDR3 here is CASRTYSGNTIYF. CDR3 nucleotide sequence: TGTGCCAGCAGGACTTACTCTGGAAACACCATATATTTT.

This chain links TRBV6-5 with TRBJ2-7, with 10 bases identical to TRBD2. Unmatched junction bases numbered 10, after V lost 7 bases and J lost 4 bases. CDR1 and CDR2 from the germline V gene are MNHEY and SVGAGI. The CDR3 covers 15 residues. Here the CDR3 reads CASTRTSGSPYEQYF. The CDR3, as DNA: TGTGCCAGCACCCGGACTAGCGGCTCCCCTTACGAGCAGTACTTC.

This clone was seen a single time. V gene TRBV2 combines with J gene TRBJ2-2, with unresolved D. Trimming cost V 1 base and J 7 bases, with 16 bases left between them. This CDR3 is 16 amino acids long. Germline V gene data show CDR1 as SNHLY and CDR2 as FYNNEI. CDR3 sequence (DNA): TGTGCCAGCAGTGAAGTTGGGGATATGACCGGCGGGGAGCTGTTTTTT. The encoded protein is CASSEVGDMTGGELFF.

The V gene is TRBV19, the J gene TRBJ1-1; possibly TRBD1 for D (6 bases). In germline, CDR1 is LNHDA, CDR2 SQIVND (reference sequence). V dropped 6 bases and J dropped 1 base, with 18 bases sitting between them. This CDR3 has 16 residues. In DNA form, the CDR3 reads TGTGCCAGTAGACCCGGGAGGGGGGCGGAGAACACTGAAGCTTTCTTT. Its translation: CASRPGRGAENTEAFF.

The chain couples TRBV3-1 (or the pseudogene TRBV3-2) to TRBJ1-2; D is undetermined. The CDR3 is 14 amino acids. Trimming left V 4 bases short and J 4 bases short, with 13 bases between. The germline CDR1 and CDR2 sequences are LGHDT and YNNKEL (reference sequence). CDR3 sequence (DNA): TGTGCCAGCAGCCCCGGACGCCTTATCTATGGCTACACCTTC. Protein: CASSPGRLIYGYTF.